One T cell receptor beta chain is described in this entry. The junction departs from the called germline gene at one end, perhaps through a read error. The library came from three nested PCR rounds adapted from ARM-PCR protocols. TCRdb used MiXCR to reprocess the multiplex PCR reads, holding one entry per CDR3 protein. Of about 93,000 distinct CDR3 sequences in the sample, around 71% were seen once. No cell sorting was done before RNA was extracted from the tissue. Donors were chemotherapy-naive, newly diagnosed lung cancer surgical patients in China, August–late 2014. The sample is drawn from a study of tumor and adjacent non-tumor tissue in lung cancer. The sequenced material came from lung tumor tissue. This sequence originates from a man in his sixties with non-small cell lung cancer.

In nucleotides, the CDR3 is TGTGTCAGCAGACGTACTAGCTGGGACTACGAGCAGTACTTC. This translates into CVSRRTSWDYEQYF. J is TRBJ2-7 and V is TRBV6-2 or TRBV6-3, with a possible D match to TRBD2 (6 bases). Germline assignment: CDR1 MNHEY and CDR2 SVGEGT. The CDR3 has 14 residues.